A single sample gave rise to the 22 T cell receptor beta chains below, sequenced in a study of shared clonotypes between healthy human individuals. The method was immunoSEQ multiplex PCR; TCRdb's version includes in-frame clones alone and lacks a portion of them. Of some 2 million clones in the sample, about 95% are singletons; the top ten hold 0.85% to 1.2%. Naive-designated CD8 cells lacked CD45RO, were positively enriched for CCR7, and omitted terminally differentiated effector memory CD45RA+ cells. The material sequenced was naive CD8+ T cells sorted from blood. The receptors here all came from a man aged 18 to 30 in good health.

This clone was found once. The chain has TRBV28 and TRBJ2-3; 7 nucleotides match TRBD1. V trimming: 7 bases; J trimming: 4 bases; junction bases outside the gene matches: 5. This CDR3 is 13 amino acids long. Per the germline V gene, CDR1 is MDHEN and CDR2 is SYDVKM. CDR3 coding DNA: TGTGCCAGCACCTCTCAGGGGGCAGATACGCAGTATTTT. Translating gives CASTSQGADTQYF. Full variable domain (missing parts from reference TRBV28 and TRBJ2-3): DVKVTQSSRYLVKRTGEKVFLECVQDMDHENMFWYRQDPGLGLRLIYFSYDVKMKEKGDIPEGYSVSREKKERFSLILESASTNQTSMYLCASTSQGADTQYFGPGTRLTVL.

With respect to this clone: The identical CDR3 is also encoded by other nucleotide sequences in the sample. The V call is TRBV6-5, the J call TRBJ2-3; 8 bases line up with TRBD2. J was trimmed by 4 bases and V by 3 bases; bases with no gene match: 6. The CDR3 extends over 15 amino acids. The V gene's germline CDR1 is MNHEY and CDR2 SVGAGI. The CDR3 loop reads CASSYVGGAADTQYF. CDR3 DNA sequence: TGTGCCAGCAGTTATGTCGGGGGGGCCGCAGATACGCAGTATTTT.

This clone was recorded only once. The chain links TRBV29-1 to TRBJ2-1; D may be TRBD2 (5 bases). Germline CDR1 and CDR2: SQVTM and ANQGSEA. V gave up 0 bases and J gave up 2 bases, with 14 bases separating them. This CDR3 is built from 16 residues. DNA of the CDR3: TGCAGCGTTGAAGACCGCGGGCATCTGACCTACAATGAGCAGTTCTTC. Translating gives CSVEDRGHLTYNEQFF.

CDR3 in DNA: TGTGCCAGCAGTGAAGCGGGCGCGAACTACGAGCAGTACTTC. Its translation: CASSEAGANYEQYF. The chain employs TRBV6-1 and TRBJ2-7, with D uncertain. The CDR3 length is 14 residues. The germline CDR1 and CDR2 sequences are MNHNS and SASEGT. Trimming pared 0 bases from V and 3 bases from J, leaving 9 bases between.

This sequence joins TRBV7-9 and TRBJ1-1; D is uncertain. Trimming left V 5 bases short and J 2 bases short, with 15 bases between. The CDR3 runs 15 residues. CDR1 is SEHNR, CDR2 FQNEAQ, per germline (reference sequence). CDR3 DNA: TGTGCCAGCAGCAGCGACTTCGGACCCAACACTGAAGCTTTCTTT. It translates to CASSSDFGPNTEAFF.

V gene TRBV4-2 combines with J gene TRBJ2-1; possible D gene TRBD2, 7 bases. Germline loops: CDR1 LGHNA, CDR2 YNFKEQ. Trimming took 0 bases from V and 6 from J, leaving 15 bases between them. This CDR3 region has 16 residues. The CDR3 spells CASSQEEWGGPNEQFF. The CDR3 DNA reads as TGTGCCAGCAGCCAAGAAGAGTGGGGGGGCCCCAATGAGCAGTTCTTC.

The CDR3 loop is CASSQQGGYEQYF. The CDR3 DNA sequence: TGTGCCAGCAGCCAACAGGGGGGCTACGAGCAGTACTTC. The V call is TRBV14, the J call TRBJ2-7, with D tentatively TRBD1 (7 bases). CDR3 length: 13 residues. V shed 2 bases and J shed 3 bases, with 8 bases lying between them. Looked up from germline, CDR1 is SGHDN and CDR2 is FVKESK.

The CDR3 region is CASSFSGQGYNEQFF. Here the CDR3 DNA reads TGTGCCAGCAGCTTTTCGGGACAGGGCTACAATGAGCAGTTCTTC. The chain is built from TRBV7-9 and TRBJ2-1, with TRBD1 identical over 9 bases. The V segment lost 3 bases and the J segment 3 bases; nucleotides outside the gene matches: 3. Germline lookup yields CDR1 SEHNR and CDR2 FQNEAQ (reference sequence). The CDR3 has 15 residues.

The table lists this clone with a count of one. J is TRBJ2-7 and V is TRBV5-1; 9 bases map to TRBD2. The CDR3 covers 14 residues. Losses at the gene ends were 4 bases for V and 5 bases for J; bases not matched to a gene: 7. Germline loops: CDR1 SGHRS, CDR2 YFSETQ. The CDR3 bases are TGCGCCAGCAGCGCCGCGGGAGGGGGCCACGAGCAGTACTTC. Its translation: CASSAAGGGHEQYF.

This chain links TRBV10-1 with TRBJ1-1; D perhaps matches TRBD1 (6 bases). Per germline, CDR1 WNHNN and CDR2 SYGVQD (reference sequence). CDR3 length: 15 amino acids. The ends were cut back, 0 bases at V and 4 bases at J, with 12 bases in the middle. Here the CDR3 reads CASSESGTGLTEAFF. The CDR3, as DNA: TGCGCCAGCAGTGAGTCGGGAACAGGGCTCACTGAAGCTTTCTTT.

The chain links TRBV4-1 to TRBJ2-7, with D perhaps being TRBD1 or TRBD2 (5 bases each). This CDR3 region has 15 residues. Germline CDR1 reads MGHRA; CDR2 reads YSYEKL. The V and J ends lost 2 bases and 0 bases respectively, with 11 bases between them. DNA of the CDR3: TGCGCCAGCAGCCAAATTCCAGGGAGCTCCTACGAGCAGTACTTC. Encoded protein: CASSQIPGSSYEQYF.

The chain links TRBV5-1 to TRBJ2-1; no clear D gene. The CDR3 sequence is 12 residues long. Germline assignment: CDR1 SGHRS and CDR2 YFSETQ. V was clipped by 2 bases and J by 8 bases, with 8 bases between them. CDR3 DNA: TGCGCCAGCAGCTTCTATGAGGATGAGCAGTTCTTC. Its translation: CASSFYEDEQFF.

The chain combines TRBV28 with TRBJ1-2; D is undetermined. Germline values: CDR1 MDHEN, CDR2 SYDVKM. V dropped 8 bases and J dropped 1 base, with 11 bases sitting between them. This CDR3 is built from 13 residues. The CDR3 DNA reads as TGTGCCAGCGATACCTCAATTAACTATGGCTACACCTTC. Its translation: CASDTSINYGYTF.

The DNA for the CDR3 is TGCAGCGTTATGAGATCGAACACTGAAGCTTTCTTT. Its translation is CSVMRSNTEAFF. J is TRBJ1-1 and V is TRBV29-1; unclear D gene. Per germline, CDR1 SQVTM and CDR2 ANQGSEA. Deletions cut 5 bases from V and 1 base from J, with 8 bases between. This CDR3 spans 12 amino acids.

A few counts support this clone. This chain connects TRBV28 to TRBJ1-6; perhaps TRBD1 as D (5 bases). The CDR3 is 12 residues long. Germline CDR1 reads MDHEN; CDR2 reads SYDVKM. The V and J ends lost 8 bases and 7 bases respectively, with 9 bases between them. CDR3 protein: CASQGWNSPLHF. CDR3 coding DNA: TGTGCCAGCCAGGGTTGGAATTCACCCCTCCACTTT.

The rearrangement links TRBV5-8 to TRBJ2-1; 8 positions match TRBD2. Germline V gene lookup returns CDR1 SGHTS and CDR2 YDEGEE. The trim removed 5 bases at V and 5 bases at J, leaving 9 bases unmatched. The CDR3 contains 15 residues. The CDR3 reads CASSHWREDDNEQFF. CDR3 nucleotide sequence: TGTGCCAGCAGTCACTGGCGGGAGGACGACAATGAGCAGTTCTTC. The complete variable domain, with remaining parts taken from reference TRBV5-8 and TRBJ2-1, reads EAGVTQSPTHLIKTRGQQATLRCSPISGHTSVYWYQQALGLGLQFLLWYDEGEERNRGNFPPRFSGRQFPNYSSELNVNALELEDSALYLCASSHWREDDNEQFFGPGTRLTVL.

The chain has TRBV19 and TRBJ2-7, with D perhaps TRBD2 (5 bases). The CDR3 length is 13 residues. V shed 6 bases and J shed 4 bases, with 13 bases lying between them. CDR1 is LNHDA and CDR2 is SQIVND in the germline V gene (reference sequence). This chain's CDR3 is CASSPIGVYEQYF. The CDR3, as DNA: TGTGCCAGTAGCCCGATCGGGGTTTACGAGCAGTACTTC.

The rearrangement uses TRBV9 and TRBJ1-3; D is uncertain. Germline CDR1 and CDR2: SGDLS and YYNGEE. The CDR3 is 17 residues long. Trimming removed 0 bases at V and 4 bases at J, with 17 bases between. CDR3 sequence (DNA): TGTGCCAGCAGCGTAGAGGCGGCACCTCCCCGAGGAAACACCATATATTTT. It translates to CASSVEAAPPRGNTIYF.

The chain carries TRBV29-1 and TRBJ2-1, with 8 bases fitting TRBD2. The CDR3 extends over 16 amino acids. V trimming: 2 bases; J trimming: 0 bases; junction bases outside the gene matches: 6. Germline V lookup: CDR1 SQVTM, CDR2 ANQGSEA. CDR3 protein: CSVERDSGTSYNEQFF. DNA of the CDR3: TGCAGCGTTGAAAGGGATAGCGGGACCTCCTACAATGAGCAGTTCTTC.

The J gene is TRBJ2-3, the V gene TRBV14; D perhaps matches TRBD2 (6 bases). The length of the CDR3 is 15 residues. Trimming cost V 5 bases and J 1 base, with 13 bases left between them. Germline V gene lookup returns CDR1 SGHDN and CDR2 FVKESK. The CDR3 DNA reads as TGTGCCAGCAGCGGGGACTGGGGAGGCACAGATACGCAGTATTTT. Encoded protein: CASSGDWGGTDTQYF.

This chain connects TRBV2 to TRBJ2-7, with D maybe TRBD1 (5 bases). The V end lost 3 bases, the J end lost 3 bases, and 18 bases lay between the germline ends. The CDR3 covers 16 residues. In germline, CDR1 is SNHLY, CDR2 FYNNEI. CDR3 DNA: TGTGCCAGCAGTGAGATAAGCAGGGCTTTAAGCTACGAGCAGTACTTC. Its translation is CASSEISRALSYEQYF.

The genes are TRBV29-1 and TRBJ2-4, with no clear D. The V and J ends lost 6 bases and 0 bases respectively, with 9 bases between them. Germline V CDR1 and CDR2: SQVTM, ANQGSEA. This CDR3 has 13 residues. The CDR3 loop reads CSVWALAKNIQYF. The DNA of the CDR3 is TGCAGCGTCTGGGCCCTAGCCAAAAACATTCAGTACTTC.